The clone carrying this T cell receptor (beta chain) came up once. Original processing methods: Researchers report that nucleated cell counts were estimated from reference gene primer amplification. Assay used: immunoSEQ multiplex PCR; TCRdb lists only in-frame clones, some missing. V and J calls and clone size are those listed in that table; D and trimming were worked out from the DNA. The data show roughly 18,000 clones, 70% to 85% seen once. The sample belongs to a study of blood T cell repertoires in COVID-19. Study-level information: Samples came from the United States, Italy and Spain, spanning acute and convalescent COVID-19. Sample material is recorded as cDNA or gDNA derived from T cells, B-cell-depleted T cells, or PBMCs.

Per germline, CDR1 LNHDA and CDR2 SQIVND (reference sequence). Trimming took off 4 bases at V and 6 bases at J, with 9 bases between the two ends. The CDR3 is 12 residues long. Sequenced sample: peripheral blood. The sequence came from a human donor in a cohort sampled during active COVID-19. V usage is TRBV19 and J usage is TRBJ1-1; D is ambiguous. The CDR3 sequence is CASSNGLAEAFF. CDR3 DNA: TGTGCCAGTAGTAACGGTCTCGCTGAAGCTTTCTTT. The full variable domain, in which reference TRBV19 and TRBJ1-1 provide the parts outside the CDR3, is DGGITQSPKYLFRKEGQNVTLSCEQNLNHDAMYWYRQDPGQGLRLIYYSQIVNDFQKGDIAEGYSVSREKKESFPLTVTSAQKNPTAFYLCASSNGLAEAFFGQGTRLTVV.